This T cell receptor (beta chain) was recorded in a study of blood T cell repertoires in COVID-19. Study context: From T cells, B-cell-depleted T cells, or PBMCs came the material, which was cDNA or gDNA.

The germline V gene has CDR1 MNHEY and CDR2 SVGAGI. The CDR3 consists of 13 residues. The J segment lost 7 bases and the V segment lost 9 bases, leaving 6 bases of the junction unmatched. Per the original methods: From reference gene primer amplification, estimates of nucleated cell counts were derived. Sequencing used immunoSEQ multiplex PCR; TCRdb keeps in-frame clones, though not all of them. The V and J calls and clone size come from that table; D and trimming were worked out from the DNA. Of 100,000 to 150,000 clones detected, 85% appear once; the ten largest clones hold about 6.9%. The sequence came from a man older than 75 with active or convalescent COVID-19. The chain uses TRBV6-5 and TRBJ1-6, with TRBD1 matching over 7 bases. The sample consisted of peripheral blood. The CDR3 loop reads CASNTGVNSPLHF. CDR3 bases: TGTGCCAGTAATACAGGGGTCAATTCACCCCTCCACTTT.